The rows below give T cell receptor beta chains drawn from one sample of a study of blood T cell repertoires in COVID-19. The data were produced by immunoSEQ multiplex PCR, yet TCRdb's version contains in-frame clones alone and is incomplete. Of 310,000 or so clones in the sample, 90% were seen once. The source material was PBMCs or T cells enriched from blood (not recorded which). These receptors were taken from a woman in her 30s who had recovered from COVID-19. Each CDR3 is given with its conserved first and last residue. The D gene is left open where the match is weak. Clone size is given for some rows only: seen once, a few or many times, or a class if the clone is expanded.

d_call | j_call | v_call | clone_size | cdr3_aa | cdr3_nt
TRBD2 | TRBJ2-7 | TRBV15 | . | CATSKGASGVYEQYF | TGTGCCACCAGCAAAGGGGCTAGCGGGGTTTACGAGCAGTACTTC
. | TRBJ2-7 | TRBV18 | . | CASSPGAQGEQYF | TGTGCCAGCTCACCAGGGGCCCAGGGGGAGCAGTACTTC
TRBD1 | TRBJ2-1 | TRBV27 | . | CASSSTWTGGNEQFF | TGTGCCAGCAGTTCCACCTGGACAGGGGGAAATGAGCAGTTCTTC
TRBD1 | TRBJ1-6 | TRBV19 | . | CASTPDRVESPLHF | TGTGCCAGTACCCCGGACAGGGTAGAGTCACCCCTCCACTTT
TRBD2 | TRBJ2-2 | TRBV5-1 | few | CASRLAGVGELFF | TGCGCCAGCAGACTAGCGGGAGTTGGGGAGCTGTTTTTT
. | TRBJ2-7 | TRBV7-9 | once | CASSLRTSSSYEQYF | TGTGCCAGCAGCTTAAGGACTTCCTCCTCCTACGAGCAGTACTTC
. | TRBJ1-6 | TRBV30 | . | CAWRSQGNNSPLHF | TGTGCCTGGAGGTCCCAGGGGAATAATTCACCCCTCCACTTT
TRBD1 | TRBJ2-1 | TRBV19 | . | CASSIRGQTYNEQFF | TGTGCCAGTAGTATCAGGGGACAGACATACAATGAGCAGTTCTTC
TRBD1 | TRBJ1-4 | TRBV10-2 | . | CASSEWGQGDFNEKLFF | TGCGCCAGCAGTGAGTGGGGACAGGGTGATTTCAATGAAAAACTGTTTTTT
TRBD1 | TRBJ1-1 | TRBV6-2/TRBV6-3 | . | CASSGPGQRTFF | TGTGCCAGCAGTGGGCCGGGACAGAGAACTTTCTTT
. | TRBJ2-6 | TRBV6-1 | few | CASSESTSGANVLTF | TGTGCCAGCAGTGAATCTACCTCTGGGGCCAACGTCCTGACTTTC
. | TRBJ1-1 | TRBV19 | . | CASSIRAEAFF | TGTGCCAGTAGTATCCGAGCTGAAGCTTTCTTT
TRBD2 | TRBJ2-1 | TRBV18 | . | CASSPQGTAGGEQFF | TGTGCCAGCTCACCACAAGGGACAGCGGGGGGAGAGCAGTTCTTC
. | TRBJ2-2 | TRBV7-8 | . | CASSFGNTNTGELFF | TGTGCCAGCAGCTTTGGCAATACGAACACCGGGGAGCTGTTTTTT
TRBD2 | TRBJ2-7 | TRBV30 | . | CAWMTSGRAYEQYF | TGTGCCTGGATGACTAGCGGGAGGGCCTACGAGCAGTACTTC
. | TRBJ1-5 | TRBV7-6 | . | CASSSGVGGNQPQHF | TGTGCCAGCAGCTCAGGGGTGGGGGGGAATCAGCCCCAGCATTTT
. | TRBJ1-2 | TRBV4-3 | . | CASSQGAGQANYGYTF | TGCGCCAGCAGCCAAGGAGCGGGACAAGCTAACTATGGCTACACCTTC
TRBD1 | TRBJ1-2 | TRBV19 | . | CASTQGGHGYTF | TGTGCCAGTACCCAAGGGGGCCATGGCTACACCTTC
TRBD1 | TRBJ2-1 | TRBV7-8 | . | CASQDRGLSSYNEQFF | TGTGCCAGCCAGGACAGGGGCTTAAGCTCCTACAATGAGCAGTTCTTC
TRBD1 | TRBJ2-3 | TRBV9 | . | CASSLTGSTDTQYF | TGTGCCAGCAGCCTGACAGGGAGCACAGATACGCAGTATTTT
TRBD1 | TRBJ1-1 | TRBV4-2 | . | CASSLNPQGSNTEAFF | TGTGCCAGCAGCCTAAATCCACAGGGGTCGAACACTGAAGCTTTCTTT
. | TRBJ1-2 | TRBV6-6 | . | CASSDSSYYGYTF | TGTGCCAGCAGTGACAGCTCGTACTATGGCTACACCTTC
. | TRBJ1-1 | TRBV30 | . | CAWRFTAELNTEAFF | TGTGCCTGGAGGTTTACGGCGGAGCTGAACACTGAAGCTTTCTTT
TRBD1 | TRBJ1-2 | TRBV18 | . | CASSRTGDYGYTF | TGTGCCAGCTCACGGACAGGGGACTATGGCTACACCTTC
. | TRBJ1-3 | TRBV4-3 | few | CASSQDSQVGTIYF | TGCGCCAGCAGCCAAGATTCGCAGGTCGGCACCATATATTTT
. | TRBJ1-1 | TRBV27 | . | CASSSTENTEAFF | TGTGCCAGCAGTTCGACAGAGAACACTGAAGCTTTCTTT
TRBD2 | TRBJ2-7 | TRBV27 | . | CASSSTSGSWSEQYF | TGTGCCAGCAGCTCTACTAGCGGGAGTTGGAGCGAGCAGTACTTC
. | TRBJ1-2 | TRBV4-1 | few | CASSDLGRGYTF | TGCGCCAGCAGCGACTTGGGGCGCGGCTACACCTTC
TRBD1 | TRBJ2-7 | TRBV19 | . | CASSTRRQGFLSEQYF | TGTGCCAGTAGTACCCGGAGACAGGGGTTTTTGAGCGAGCAGTACTTC
. | TRBJ2-5 | TRBV24-1 | . | CATRAPGAEETQYF | TGTGCCACCAGGGCCCCGGGAGCTGAAGAGACCCAGTACTTC
TRBD2 | TRBJ2-2 | TRBV7-7 | . | CASSLGLGGSGELFF | TGTGCTAGCAGCCTAGGACTGGGGGGGTCCGGGGAGCTGTTTTTT
TRBD2 | TRBJ2-1 | TRBV5-4 | . | CASSSGPTSPNEQFF | TGTGCCAGCAGCTCAGGCCCGACTAGCCCCAATGAGCAGTTCTTC
TRBD2 | TRBJ2-1 | TRBV9 | . | CASSVEGGDGEQFF | TGTGCCAGCAGCGTAGAGGGAGGGGACGGTGAGCAGTTCTTC
. | TRBJ2-6 | TRBV11-3 | . | CASSPGGSSGANVLTF | TGTGCCAGCAGCCCCGGAGGGAGCTCTGGGGCCAACGTCCTGACTTTC
. | TRBJ2-6 | TRBV2 | . | CASISGLANVLTF | TGTGCCAGCATTTCGGGTTTGGCCAACGTCCTGACTTTC